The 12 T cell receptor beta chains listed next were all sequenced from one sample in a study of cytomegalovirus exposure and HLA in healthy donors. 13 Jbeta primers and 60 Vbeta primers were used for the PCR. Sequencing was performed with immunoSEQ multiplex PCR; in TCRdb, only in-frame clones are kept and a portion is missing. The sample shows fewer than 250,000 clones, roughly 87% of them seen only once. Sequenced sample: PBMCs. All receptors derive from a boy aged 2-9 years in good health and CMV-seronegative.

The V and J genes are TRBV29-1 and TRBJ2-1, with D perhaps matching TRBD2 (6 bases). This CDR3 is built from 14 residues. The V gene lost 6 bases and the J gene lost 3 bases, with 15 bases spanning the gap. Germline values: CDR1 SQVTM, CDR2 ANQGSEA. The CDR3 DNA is TGCAGCGTCAGGAGGGGTGGCAGCTACAATGAGCAGTTCTTC. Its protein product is CSVRRGGSYNEQFF.

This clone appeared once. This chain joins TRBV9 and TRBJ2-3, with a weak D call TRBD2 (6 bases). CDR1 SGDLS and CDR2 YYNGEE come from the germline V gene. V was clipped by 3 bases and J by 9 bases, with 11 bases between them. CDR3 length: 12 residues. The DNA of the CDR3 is TGTGCCAGCAGCGCCCGACTAGAGACGCAGTATTTT. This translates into CASSARLETQYF.

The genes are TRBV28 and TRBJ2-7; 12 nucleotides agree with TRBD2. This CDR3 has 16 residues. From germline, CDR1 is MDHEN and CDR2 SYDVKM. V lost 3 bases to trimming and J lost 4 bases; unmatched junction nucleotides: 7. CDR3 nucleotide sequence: TGTGCCAGCAGTTTCCGGACTAGCGGGACCAGATACGAGCAGTACTTC. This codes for CASSFRTSGTRYEQYF. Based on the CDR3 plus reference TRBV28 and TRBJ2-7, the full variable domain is DVKVTQSSRYLVKRTGEKVFLECVQDMDHENMFWYRQDPGLGLRLIYFSYDVKMKEKGDIPEGYSVSREKKERFSLILESASTNQTSMYLCASSFRTSGTRYEQYFGPGTRLTVT.

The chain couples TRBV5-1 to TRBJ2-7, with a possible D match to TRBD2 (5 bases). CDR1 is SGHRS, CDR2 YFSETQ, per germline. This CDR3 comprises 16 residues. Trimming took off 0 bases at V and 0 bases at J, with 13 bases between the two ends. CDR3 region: CASSLGGGDLSYEQYF. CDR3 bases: TGCGCCAGCAGCTTGGGTGGAGGAGACCTCTCCTACGAGCAGTACTTC.

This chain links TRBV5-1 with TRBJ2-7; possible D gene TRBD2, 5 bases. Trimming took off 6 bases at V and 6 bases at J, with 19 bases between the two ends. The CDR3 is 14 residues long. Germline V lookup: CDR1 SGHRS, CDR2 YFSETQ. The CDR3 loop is CASIPGGGDTEQYF. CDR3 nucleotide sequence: TGCGCCAGCATTCCTGGAGGTGGTGATACCGAGCAGTACTTC.

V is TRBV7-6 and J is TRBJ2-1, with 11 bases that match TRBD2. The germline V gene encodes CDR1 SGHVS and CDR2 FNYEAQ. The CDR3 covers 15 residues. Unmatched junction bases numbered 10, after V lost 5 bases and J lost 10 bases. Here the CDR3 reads CASSKYSGGAGEQFF. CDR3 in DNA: TGTGCCAGCAGCAAATATAGCGGGGGGGCCGGGGAGCAGTTCTTC.

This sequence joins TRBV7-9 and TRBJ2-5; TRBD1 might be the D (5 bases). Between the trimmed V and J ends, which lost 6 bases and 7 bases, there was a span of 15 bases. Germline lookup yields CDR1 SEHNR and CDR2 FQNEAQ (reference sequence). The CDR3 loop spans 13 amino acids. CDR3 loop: CASSLDSPWTQYF. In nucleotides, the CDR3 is TGTGCCAGCAGTCTTGACAGTCCATGGACCCAGTACTTC.

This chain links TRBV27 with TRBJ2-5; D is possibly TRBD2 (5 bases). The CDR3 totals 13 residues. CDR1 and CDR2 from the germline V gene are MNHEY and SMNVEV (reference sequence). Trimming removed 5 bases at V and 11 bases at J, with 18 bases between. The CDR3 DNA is TGTGCCAGCAGTCAAGGGAGTTATTCAGAGCAGTACTTC. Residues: CASSQGSYSEQYF.

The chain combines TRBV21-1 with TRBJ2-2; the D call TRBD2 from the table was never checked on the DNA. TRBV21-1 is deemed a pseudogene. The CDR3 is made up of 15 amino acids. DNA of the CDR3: TGTGCCAGCAGCAGACGACTCCCTCGCACCGGGGAGCTGTTTTTT. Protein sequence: CASSRRLPRTGELFF.

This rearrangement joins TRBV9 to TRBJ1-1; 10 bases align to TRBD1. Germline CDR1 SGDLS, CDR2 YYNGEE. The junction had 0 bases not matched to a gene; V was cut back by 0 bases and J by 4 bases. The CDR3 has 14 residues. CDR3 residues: CASSVGTGGTEAFF. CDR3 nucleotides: TGTGCCAGCAGCGTAGGGACAGGGGGCACTGAAGCTTTCTTT.

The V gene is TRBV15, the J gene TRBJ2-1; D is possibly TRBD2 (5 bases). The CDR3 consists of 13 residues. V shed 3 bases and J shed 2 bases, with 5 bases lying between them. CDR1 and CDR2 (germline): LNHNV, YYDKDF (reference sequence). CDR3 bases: TGTGCCACCAGCAGGACTACCTACAATGAGCAGTTCTTC. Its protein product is CATSRTTYNEQFF.

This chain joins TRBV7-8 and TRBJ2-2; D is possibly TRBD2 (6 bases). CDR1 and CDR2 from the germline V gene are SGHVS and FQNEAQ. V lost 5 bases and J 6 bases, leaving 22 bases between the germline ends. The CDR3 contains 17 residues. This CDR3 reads CASSPPPGTEEPGELFF. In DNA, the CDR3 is TGTGCCAGCAGCCCACCCCCCGGGACTGAGGAGCCCGGGGAGCTGTTTTTT.